The present entry profiles one T cell receptor (beta chain) with its context. Its specificity is unknown. TCRdb fed the reads into MiXCR, producing one record per CDR3 protein. The sample contains hundreds of thousands of distinct CDR3 sequences, approximately 33% of which appear only once. The CDR3 has 17 residues. Looked up from germline, CDR1 is SEHNR and CDR2 is FQNEAQ (reference sequence). V was pared by 0 bases and J by 0 bases, with 9 bases between. This entry comes from a study of T cell repertoires in cytomegalovirus infection. In the study overall: Recently identified HLA-C-restricted CMV epitopes were used, and well-studied HLA-B-restricted CMV epitopes were used as well. The public TCR beta signatures pointed to both CMV infection and matching HLA type.

Study conclusions and caveats: Ex vivo, HLA-C-restricted CMV-specific TCR beta clonotypes prevailed over the rest of the response. Identification of carriers of CMV plus the relevant HLA was achieved through cumulative public TCR beta family frequency.

The chain couples TRBV7-9 to TRBJ2-6; D gene uncertain. The material was cultured PBMCs, obtained from culture after CMV antigen stimulation. This TCR came from a human donor in good health (CMV status not recorded). Some clones in this sample may be carry-over from other donors' samples. CDR3 nucleotide sequence: TGTGCCAGCAGCTTAGCGATCGCAAGCTCTGGGGCCAACGTCCTGACTTTC. Translated, it gives CASSLAIASSGANVLTF.